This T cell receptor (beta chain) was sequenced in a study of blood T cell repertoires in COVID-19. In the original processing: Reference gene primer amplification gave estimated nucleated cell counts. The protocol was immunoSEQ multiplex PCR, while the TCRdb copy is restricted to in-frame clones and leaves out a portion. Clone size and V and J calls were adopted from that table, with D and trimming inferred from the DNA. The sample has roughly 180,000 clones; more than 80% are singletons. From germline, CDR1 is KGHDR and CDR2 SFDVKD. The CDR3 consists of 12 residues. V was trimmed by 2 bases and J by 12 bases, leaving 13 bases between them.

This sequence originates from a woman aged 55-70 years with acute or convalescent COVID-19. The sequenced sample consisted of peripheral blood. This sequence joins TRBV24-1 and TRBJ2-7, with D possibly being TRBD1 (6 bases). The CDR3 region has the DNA TGTGCCACCAGTGATTCGGACAGAGCTTTGTACTTC. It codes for CATSDSDRALYF.